A selection of T cell receptor beta chains follows, all from one sample in a study of T-cell reconstitution after alpha-beta-depleted transplantation in children. TCRdb reprocessed the PCR reads with MiXCR, giving one entry per CDR3 protein. Among hundreds of thousands of distinct CDR3 sequences listed, about a tenth were seen once. Sequenced material: PBMCs from the stem cell graft donor, taken from the stem cell graft. The receptors were gathered from a human donor who donated a stem cell graft to a child with acute lymphoblastic leukemia. The CDR3 runs from the conserved cysteine through the conserved F or W. A D gene is named only where the DNA matches it firmly. Clone size is stated in some rows and not others, as once, few, many or a class when expanded.

>few|-|19|TRBJ1-2|TRBV12-3/TRBV12-4
CASSPRAPTGFTKNYGYTF
TGTGCCAGCAGCCCCCGAGCACCAACAGGGTTCACCAAAAACTATGGCTACACCTTC
>many|-|14|TRBJ2-5|TRBV3-1
CASSTHAQGGVQYF
TGTGCCAGCAGCACACACGCACAGGGGGGGGTCCAGTACTTC
>-|-|12|TRBJ1-2|TRBV27
CASSYTGIGYTF
TGTGCCAGCAGTTATACGGGTATTGGCTACACCTTC
>few|-|15|TRBJ2-1|TRBV27
CASSSRTESDNEQFF
TGTGCCAGCAGTTCACGGACGGAGAGCGACAATGAGCAGTTCTTC
>-|-|11|TRBJ2-7|TRBV12-3/TRBV12-4
CASSPVRVQDF
TGTGCCAGCAGTCCCGTGAGAGTCCAAGACTTC
>-|TRBD1|15|TRBJ1-2|TRBV4-3
CASSQDPGAGGGYTF
TGCGCCAGCAGCCAAGACCCAGGGGCAGGGGGTGGCTACACCTTC
>-|-|14|TRBJ2-1|TRBV13
CASSARQADNEQFF
TGTGCCAGCAGCGCCAGACAGGCCGACAATGAGCAGTTCTTC
>-|-|18|TRBJ1-2|TRBV6-1
CASSERFSVGVPNYGYTF
TGTGCCAGCAGTGAGCGATTTAGTGTGGGCGTCCCAAACTATGGCTACACCTTC
>few|-|14|TRBJ2-2|TRBV12-3/TRBV12-4
CASSRDPNTGELFF
TGTGCCAGCAGTCGGGACCCCAACACCGGGGAGCTGTTTTTT
>-|-|15|TRBJ1-2|TRBV5-1
CASSLILRQVDGYTF
TGCGCCAGCAGCTTGATCCTCCGGCAGGTCGATGGCTACACCTTC
>many|-|16|TRBJ1-5|TRBV4-2
CASSQGRGLGLQPQHF
TGTGCCAGCAGCCAAGGCCGGGGCCTCGGTCTTCAGCCCCAGCATTTT
>many|-|11|TRBJ1-1|TRBV3-1
CASSQMTEAFF
TGTGCCAGCAGCCAGATGACAGAAGCTTTCTTT
>many|-|13|TRBJ1-1|TRBV12-3/TRBV12-4
CASSPQLLGEAFF
TGTGCCAGCAGTCCTCAGCTCCTGGGTGAAGCTTTCTTT
>few|-|13|TRBJ2-3|TRBV5-1
CASSLVIADTQYF
TGCGCCAGCAGCTTGGTGATAGCGGATACGCAGTATTTT
>-|TRBD1|17|TRBJ1-4|TRBV5-1
CASSSGQMETYNEKLFF
TGCGCCAGCAGCTCGGGACAGATGGAGACTTATAATGAAAAACTGTTTTTT
>many|TRBD1|16|TRBJ1-1|TRBV7-6
CASSLGGGTGNTEAFF
TGTGCCAGCAGCTTAGGGGGCGGGACAGGGAACACTGAAGCTTTCTTT
>many|TRBD1|13|TRBJ2-7|TRBV20-1
CSATGQGALEQYF
TGCAGTGCTACGGGACAGGGGGCCCTCGAGCAGTACTTC
>many|-|15|TRBJ2-1|TRBV12-3/TRBV12-4
CASSFNMRGLDEQFF
TGTGCCAGCAGTTTTAATATGCGAGGTCTGGATGAGCAGTTCTTC
>-|-|14|TRBJ2-7|TRBV7-2
CASSLGLYSYEQYF
TGTGCCAGCAGCTTAGGGCTGTACTCCTACGAGCAGTACTTC
>-|-|9|TRBJ1-6|TRBV7-9
CANGGPLHF
TGTGCCAATGGGGGACCCCTCCACTTT
>-|TRBD1|14|TRBJ1-3|TRBV4-3
CASKQGGPGNTIYF
TGCGCCAGCAAGCAAGGGGGCCCTGGAAACACCATATATTTT
>many|TRBD2|16|TRBJ2-1|TRBV5-1
CASSTGTSGQYNEQFF
TGCGCCAGCAGCACCGGGACTAGCGGCCAATACAATGAGCAGTTCTTC
>-|-|12|TRBJ2-3|TRBV20-1
CSASGAGDTQYF
TGCAGTGCTAGCGGGGCCGGAGATACGCAGTATTTT
>few|TRBD2|17|TRBJ2-1|TRBV11-2
CASSLVSGFGGANEQFF
TGTGCCAGCAGCTTAGTCTCCGGCTTCGGGGGGGCCAATGAGCAGTTCTTC
>few|-|14|TRBJ1-2|TRBV7-2
CASSLTRGGWGYTF
TGTGCCAGCAGCTTAACTCGGGGGGGCTGGGGCTACACCTTC
>many|-|12|TRBJ1-2|TRBV3-1
CASSQGTRGYTF
TGTGCCAGCAGCCAAGGGACTCGTGGCTACACCTTC
>-|-|15|TRBJ2-1|TRBV7-8
CASSLDRGRYNEQFF
TGTGCCAGCAGCTTAGACCGGGGGAGGTACAATGAGCAGTTCTTC
>few|-|14|TRBJ1-5|TRBV12-3/TRBV12-4
CASKRGGGNQPQHF
TGTGCCAGCAAAAGGGGAGGAGGCAATCAGCCCCAGCATTTT
>many|-|14|TRBJ2-1|TRBV12-3/TRBV12-4
CASSLGVAYNEQFF
TGTGCCAGCAGTTTAGGTGTGGCCTACAATGAGCAGTTCTTC
>few|-|14|TRBJ1-1|TRBV10-3
CAMRKGRDITEAFF
TGTGCCATGAGAAAGGGGAGAGACATCACTGAAGCTTTCTTT
>few|-|14|TRBJ2-5|TRBV20-1
CSARGRNRQETQYF
TGCAGTGCTAGAGGTCGGAATAGACAAGAGACCCAGTACTTC
>-|TRBD1|14|TRBJ1-1|TRBV10-2
CASSDRTGGTEAFF
TGCGCCAGCAGTGACAGGACAGGGGGCACTGAAGCTTTCTTT
>many|TRBD1|14|TRBJ1-1|TRBV12-3/TRBV12-4
CASSLTGGNTEAFF
TGTGCCAGCAGTCTAACAGGGGGGAACACTGAAGCTTTCTTT
>-|TRBD2|16|TRBJ2-1|TRBV12-3/TRBV12-4
CGASYPGTSSYNEQFF
TGTGGGGCCAGTTATCCCGGGACTAGCTCCTACAATGAGCAGTTCTTC
>few|-|13|TRBJ1-1|TRBV5-1
CASRGVVNTEAFF
TGCGCCTCACGGGGAGTTGTGAACACTGAAGCTTTCTTT
>-|-|13|TRBJ1-1|TRBV5-1
CASSSGSNTEAFF
TGCGCCAGCAGCTCGGGTTCGAACACTGAAGCTTTCTTT
>many|TRBD2|16|TRBJ2-2|TRBV5-1
CASSLISGQNTGELFF
TGCGCCAGCAGCTTGATTAGCGGGCAGAACACCGGGGAGCTGTTTTTT
>many|-|14|TRBJ1-2|TRBV20-1
CSASRGATNYGYTF
TGCAGTGCTAGTCGGGGGGCAACTAACTATGGCTACACCTTC
>-|TRBD1|16|TRBJ1-1|TRBV5-6
CASSLVPPRGRDEAFF
TGTGCCAGCAGCTTGGTCCCCCCCAGGGGGCGAGATGAAGCTTTCTTT
>-|-|16|TRBJ2-3|TRBV7-6
CASSSPPGQRTDTQYF
TGTGCCAGCAGCTCCCCTCCGGGACAACGCACAGATACGCAGTATTTT
>-|-|15|TRBJ1-1|TRBV6-1
CASSIQVFGGTEAFF
TGTGCCAGCAGTATTCAGGTATTTGGAGGCACTGAAGCTTTCTTT
>many|-|13|TRBJ2-1|TRBV5-1
CASSLGQYNEQFF
TGCGCCAGCAGCTTGGGCCAGTACAATGAGCAGTTCTTC
>few|-|15|TRBJ1-1|TRBV4-3
CASSQGGGSNTEAFF
TGCGCCAGCAGCCAAGGGGGAGGGAGTAACACTGAAGCTTTCTTT
>-|TRBD1|18|TRBJ1-1|TRBV4-3
CASSQVGPPGQENTEAFF
TGCGCCAGCAGCCAAGTTGGGCCCCCGGGACAGGAGAACACTGAAGCTTTCTTT